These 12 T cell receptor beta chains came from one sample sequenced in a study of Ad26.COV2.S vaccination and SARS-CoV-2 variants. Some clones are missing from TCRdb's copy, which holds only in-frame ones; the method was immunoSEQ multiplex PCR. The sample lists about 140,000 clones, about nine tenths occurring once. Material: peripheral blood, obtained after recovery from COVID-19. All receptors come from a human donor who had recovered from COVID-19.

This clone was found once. CDR3 bases: TGTGCCAGCAGCCAGCGGGGGATCTCCTACGAGCAGTACTTC. Protein: CASSQRGISYEQYF. The chain employs TRBV3-1 (or the pseudogene TRBV3-2) and TRBJ2-7; 7 nucleotides match TRBD2. The CDR3 is 14 residues long. V dropped 3 bases and J dropped 0; count of bases not matched to a gene: 2. CDR1 and CDR2 (germline): LGHDT, YNNKEL (reference sequence).

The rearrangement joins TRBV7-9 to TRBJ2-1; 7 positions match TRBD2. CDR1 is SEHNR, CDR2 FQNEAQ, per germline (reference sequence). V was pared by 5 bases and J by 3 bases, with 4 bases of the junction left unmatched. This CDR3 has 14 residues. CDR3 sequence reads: CASSTSALYNEQFF. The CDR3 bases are TGTGCCAGCAGCACTAGCGCCCTCTACAATGAGCAGTTCTTC.

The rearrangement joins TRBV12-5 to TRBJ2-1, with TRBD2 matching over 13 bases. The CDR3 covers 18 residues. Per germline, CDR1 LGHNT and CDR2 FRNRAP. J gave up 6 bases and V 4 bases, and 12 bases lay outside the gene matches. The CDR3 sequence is CASGSITSGGAIPNEQFF. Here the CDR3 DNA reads TGTGCTAGTGGTTCTATCACTAGCGGGGGGGCGATCCCCAATGAGCAGTTCTTC.

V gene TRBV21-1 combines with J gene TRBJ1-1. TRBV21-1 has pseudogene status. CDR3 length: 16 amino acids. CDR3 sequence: CASRPSGGPKGAEAFF. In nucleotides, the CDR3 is TGTGCCAGCAGGCCTTCGGGAGGGCCAAAGGGGGCTGAAGCTTTCTTT.

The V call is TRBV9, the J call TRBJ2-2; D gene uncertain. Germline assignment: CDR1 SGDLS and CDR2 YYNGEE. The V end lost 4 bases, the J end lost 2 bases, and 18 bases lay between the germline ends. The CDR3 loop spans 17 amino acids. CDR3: CASSSDIGFSNTGELFF. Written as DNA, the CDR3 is TGTGCCAGCAGCTCAGACATCGGCTTCTCAAACACCGGGGAGCTGTTTTTT.

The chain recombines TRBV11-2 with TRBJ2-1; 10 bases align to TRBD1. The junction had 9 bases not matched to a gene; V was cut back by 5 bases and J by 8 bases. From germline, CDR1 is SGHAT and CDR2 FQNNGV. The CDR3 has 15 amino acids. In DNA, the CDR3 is TGTGCCAGCAGCCAGAGGGACAGGGGTTCCCATGAGCAGTTCTTC. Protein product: CASSQRDRGSHEQFF.

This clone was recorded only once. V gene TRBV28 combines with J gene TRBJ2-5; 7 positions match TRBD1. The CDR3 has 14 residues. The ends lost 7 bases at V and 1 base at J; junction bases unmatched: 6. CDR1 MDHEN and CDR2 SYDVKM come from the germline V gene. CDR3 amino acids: CASTRTGRQETQYF. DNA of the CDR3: TGTGCCAGCACCCGGACAGGCCGCCAAGAGACCCAGTACTTC.

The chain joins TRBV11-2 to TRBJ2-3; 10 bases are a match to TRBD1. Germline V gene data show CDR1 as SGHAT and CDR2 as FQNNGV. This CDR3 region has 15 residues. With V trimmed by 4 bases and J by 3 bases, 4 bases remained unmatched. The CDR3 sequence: CASSSRQGATDTQYF. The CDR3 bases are TGTGCCAGCAGCTCAAGACAGGGGGCTACAGATACGCAGTATTTT.

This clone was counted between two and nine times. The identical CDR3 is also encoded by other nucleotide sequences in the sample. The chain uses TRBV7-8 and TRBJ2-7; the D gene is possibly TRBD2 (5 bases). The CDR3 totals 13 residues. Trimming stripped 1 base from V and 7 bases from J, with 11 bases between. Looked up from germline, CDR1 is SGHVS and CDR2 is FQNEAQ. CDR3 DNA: TGTGCCAGCAGCTTAGGAGGCGGGTTAGAGCAGTACTTC. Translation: CASSLGGGLEQYF.

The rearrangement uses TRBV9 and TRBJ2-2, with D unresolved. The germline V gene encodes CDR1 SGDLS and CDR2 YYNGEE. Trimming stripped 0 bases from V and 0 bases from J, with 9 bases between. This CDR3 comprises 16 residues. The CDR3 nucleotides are TGTGCCAGCAGCGTAGGTAGTCAACCGAACACCGGGGAGCTGTTTTTT. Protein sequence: CASSVGSQPNTGELFF.

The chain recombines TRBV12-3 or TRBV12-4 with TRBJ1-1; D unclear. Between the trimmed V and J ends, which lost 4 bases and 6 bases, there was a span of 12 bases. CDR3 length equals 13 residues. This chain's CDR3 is CASSYVPGAEAFF. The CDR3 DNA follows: TGTGCCAGCAGTTATGTGCCGGGCGCTGAAGCTTTCTTT.

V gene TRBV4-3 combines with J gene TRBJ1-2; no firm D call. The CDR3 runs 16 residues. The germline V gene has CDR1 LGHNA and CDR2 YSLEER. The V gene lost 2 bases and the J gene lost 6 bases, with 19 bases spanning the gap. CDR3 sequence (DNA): TGCGCCAGCAGCCAATTAGGAGTTTGGGGAGACCATGGCTACACCTTC. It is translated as CASSQLGVWGDHGYTF.